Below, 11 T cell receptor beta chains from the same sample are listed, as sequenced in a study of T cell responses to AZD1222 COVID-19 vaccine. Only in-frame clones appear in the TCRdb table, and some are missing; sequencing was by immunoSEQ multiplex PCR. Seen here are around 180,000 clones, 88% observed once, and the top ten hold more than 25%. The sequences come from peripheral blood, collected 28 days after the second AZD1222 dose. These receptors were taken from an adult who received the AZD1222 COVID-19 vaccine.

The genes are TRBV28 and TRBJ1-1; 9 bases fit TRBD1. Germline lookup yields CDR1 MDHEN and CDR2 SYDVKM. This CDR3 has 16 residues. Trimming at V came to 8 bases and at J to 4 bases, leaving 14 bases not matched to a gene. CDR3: CASPPGDRVWSTEAFF. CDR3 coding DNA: TGTGCCAGCCCCCCTGGGGACAGGGTTTGGTCCACTGAAGCTTTCTTT.

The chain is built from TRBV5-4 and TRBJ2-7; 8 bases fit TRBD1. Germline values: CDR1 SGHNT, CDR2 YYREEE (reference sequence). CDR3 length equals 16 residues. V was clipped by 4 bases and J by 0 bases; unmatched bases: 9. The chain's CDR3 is CASSRGLDRDSYEQYF. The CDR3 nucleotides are TGTGCCAGCAGCCGGGGTTTGGACAGGGACTCCTACGAGCAGTACTTC.

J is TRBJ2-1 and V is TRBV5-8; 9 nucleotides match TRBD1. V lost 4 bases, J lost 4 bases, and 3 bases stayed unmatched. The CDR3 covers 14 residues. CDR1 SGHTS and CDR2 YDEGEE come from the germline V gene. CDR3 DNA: TGTGCCAGCAGCCCGGGGACAGGGTACAATGAGCAGTTCTTC. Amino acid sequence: CASSPGTGYNEQFF.

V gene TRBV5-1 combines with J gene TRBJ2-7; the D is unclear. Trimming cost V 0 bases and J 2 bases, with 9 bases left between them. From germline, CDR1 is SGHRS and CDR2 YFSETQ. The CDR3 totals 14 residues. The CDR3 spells CASSLAGSAYEQYF. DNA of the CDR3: TGCGCCAGCAGCTTGGCCGGCTCAGCCTACGAGCAGTACTTC.

The CDR3 nucleotides read TGTGCCAGCAGCTTCGGACTAGCGGGAGCGGGGAACTCCTACGAGCAGTACTTC. It encodes CASSFGLAGAGNSYEQYF. V gene TRBV7-8 combines with J gene TRBJ2-7; 13 positions match TRBD2. The junction had 8 bases not matched to a gene; V was cut back by 3 bases and J by 0 bases. The length of the CDR3 is 18 residues. Germline V gene sequence: CDR1 SGHVS, CDR2 FQNEAQ.

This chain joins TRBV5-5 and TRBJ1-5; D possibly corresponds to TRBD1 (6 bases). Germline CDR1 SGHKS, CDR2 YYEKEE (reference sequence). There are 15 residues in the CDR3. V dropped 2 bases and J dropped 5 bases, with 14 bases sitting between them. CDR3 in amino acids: CASSFGGGADQPQHF. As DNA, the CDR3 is TGTGCCAGCAGCTTCGGTGGGGGGGCGGATCAGCCCCAGCATTTT.

The CDR3: CATSRGGDSPLHF. CDR3 in DNA: TGTGCCACCAGCAGAGGTGGGGATTCACCCCTCCACTTT. The chain links TRBV15 to TRBJ1-6; D is unclear. Trimming left V 1 base short and J 8 bases short, with 6 bases between. Germline V CDR1 and CDR2: LNHNV, YYDKDF (reference sequence). There are 13 residues in the CDR3.

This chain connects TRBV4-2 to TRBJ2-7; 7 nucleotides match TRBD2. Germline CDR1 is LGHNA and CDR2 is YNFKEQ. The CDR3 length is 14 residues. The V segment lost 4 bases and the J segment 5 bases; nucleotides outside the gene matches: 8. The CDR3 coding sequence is TGTGCCAGCAGCCTCGGGGGGAAGGGGAACGAGCAGTACTTC. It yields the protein CASSLGGKGNEQYF.

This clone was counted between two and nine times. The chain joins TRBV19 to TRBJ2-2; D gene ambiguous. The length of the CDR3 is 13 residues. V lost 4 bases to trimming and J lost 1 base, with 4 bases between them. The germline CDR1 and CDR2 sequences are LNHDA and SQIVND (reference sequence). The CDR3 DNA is TGTGCCAGTAGTACGCAGAACACCGGGGAGCTGTTTTTT. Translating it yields CASSTQNTGELFF.

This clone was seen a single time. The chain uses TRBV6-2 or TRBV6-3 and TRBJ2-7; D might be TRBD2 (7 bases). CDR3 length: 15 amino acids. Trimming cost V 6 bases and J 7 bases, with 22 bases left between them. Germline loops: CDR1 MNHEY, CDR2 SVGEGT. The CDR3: CASSPPGGGLREQYF. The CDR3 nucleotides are TGTGCCAGCAGCCCACCGGGCGGGGGCCTCAGGGAGCAGTACTTC.

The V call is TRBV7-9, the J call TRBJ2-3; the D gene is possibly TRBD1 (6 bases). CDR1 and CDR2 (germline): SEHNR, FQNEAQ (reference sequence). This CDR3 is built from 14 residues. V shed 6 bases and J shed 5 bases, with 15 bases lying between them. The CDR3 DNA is TGTGCCAGCAGATCAGGGGTGGCAGGAGATACGCAGTATTTT. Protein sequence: CASRSGVAGDTQYF.